This T cell receptor beta chain was captured by sequencing in a study of OX40 agonist ivuxolimab in advanced cancers. Study-wide background: Intravenous ivuxolimab was administered to patients every 2 weeks at 0.01 to 10 mg/kg. Overall study findings and caveats: There was clonal expansion of CD4+ and CD8+ blood T cells by week 6 at 0.1 to 3.0 mg/kg.

About this clone: The antigen is unknown.

The table came from immunoSEQ multiplex PCR; TCRdb's copy has only in-frame clones and leaves some out. The table records 25,000 to 30,000 clones, around 86% of them present only once. V was cut by 0 bases and J by 4 bases, with 10 bases left in between. Per the germline V gene, CDR1 is LGHNA and CDR2 is YNFKEQ. The CDR3 loop spans 15 amino acids. The clonotype originates from an adult with an advanced solid tumor such as melanoma, head and neck, liver or kidney cancer. The chain is built from TRBV4-2 and TRBJ2-1; D unclear. Specimen: CD4+ or CD8+ T cells sorted from blood, collected in a trial of the OX40 agonist ivuxolimab. DNA for the CDR3: TGTGCCAGCAGCCAAGATAGGGCGGCATACAATGAGCAGTTCTTC. It encodes CASSQDRAAYNEQFF.